This T cell receptor (beta chain) derives from a study of spatial heterogeneity in lung cancer. Study-level information: Consistently, beta-chain sequences turned up in larger numbers than alpha-chain sequences did.

V gave up 5 bases and J gave up 4 bases; unmatched junction bases: 5. Germline values: CDR1 LGHDT, CDR2 YNNKEL (reference sequence). CDR3 length: 14 residues. Time point denoted: sample taken at primary tumor resection. The donor group consisted of some 70 patients who had untreated, early-stage non-small cell lung cancer. Whole RNA, isolated from tumor, nontumor lung or frozen PBMC, was sequenced without prior sorting. Each TCR cDNA molecule bore a unique molecular identifier. In TCRdb, the 5' RACE reads were re-called with MiXCR into one record per CDR3 protein. Of some 23,000 distinct CDR3 sequences in the sample, around 7% were seen once. This clonotype has a count of ten or more.

The genes are TRBV3-1 and TRBJ1-5, with 7 positions matching TRBD1. The sample here was PBMCs, taken at surgery. This clonotype originated in a male donor with early-stage non-small cell lung cancer. Written as DNA, the CDR3 is TGTGCCAGCAGCAACTTACAGGGGAATCAGCCCCAGCATTTT. This encodes CASSNLQGNQPQHF. The full variable domain, with the rest looked up from reference TRBV3-1 and TRBJ1-5, is DTAVSQTPKYLVTQMGNDKSIKCEQNLGHDTMYWYKQDSKKFLKIMFSYNNKELIINETVPNRFSPKSPDKAHLNLHINSLELGDSAVYFCASSNLQGNQPQHFGDGTRLSIL.